Described below is a single T cell receptor (beta chain) sequence and its context. Random hexamers primed reverse transcription of about 0.45 to 1 ug RNA. A multiplex approach, immunoSEQ multiplex PCR, amplified TCR beta CDR3 across 54 Vbeta and 13 Jbeta. TCRdb reanalysed the immunoSEQ multiplex PCR reads using MiXCR and keeps one entry per CDR3 protein. Here the sample spans over 150,000 distinct CDR3 sequences, roughly 94% being singletons. The source of the sample is a study of CD8 T cells in Susac syndrome. V gave up 4 bases and J gave up 1 base; unmatched junction bases: 6. This CDR3 comprises 15 residues. CDR1 is LNHDA, CDR2 SQIVND, per germline (reference sequence).

The receptor was derived from a human donor with Susac syndrome. J is TRBJ1-1 and V is TRBV19, with 7 bases that match TRBD1. Source material: CD4+ T cells from PBMCs. The CDR3 protein is CASSKGGQANTEAFF. The DNA for the CDR3 is TGTGCCAGTAGTAAAGGCGGACAGGCGAACACTGAAGCTTTCTTT.